The 20 T cell receptor beta chains below come from one sample, sequenced in a study of Ad26.COV2.S vaccination and SARS-CoV-2 variants. Noted treatment: some 20 received Ad26.COV2.S at low or high dose, single or two shots; about 5 received placebo; per-sample allocation not given. It was on day 63 after the first vaccine or placebo injection that samples were taken. Only in-frame clones appear in the TCRdb table, and some are missing; sequencing was by immunoSEQ multiplex PCR. Here the sample spans some 390,000 clones, less than 90% being singletons. Material: peripheral blood, obtained in a trial of Ad26.COV2.S vaccine versus placebo. All receptors come from a person aged 18-60 years who received the Ad26.COV2.S COVID-19 vaccine or a placebo.

V usage is TRBV7-2 and J usage is TRBJ2-7, with 9 bases aligning to TRBD2. Trimming took 1 base from V and 4 from J; bases not matched to a gene: 5. Per the germline V gene, CDR1 is SGHTA and CDR2 is FQGNSA. This CDR3 region has 15 residues. The CDR3 sequence: CASSLGRGGAYEQYF. The CDR3 coding sequence is TGTGCCAGCAGCTTAGGCCGCGGGGGGGCGTACGAGCAGTACTTC.

The genes are TRBV11-2 and TRBJ2-5, with a tentative D call TRBD1 (7 bases). Germline V lookup: CDR1 SGHAT, CDR2 FQNNGV. V was trimmed by 5 bases and J by 5 bases, leaving 15 bases between them. The CDR3 spans 14 residues. In DNA form, the CDR3 reads TGTGCCAGCAGCCCAGGGGGGAGAGGGGAGACCCAGTACTTC. Translation: CASSPGGRGETQYF.

The V call is TRBV6-6, the J call TRBJ1-2; 8 bases fit TRBD1. The germline CDR1 and CDR2 sequences are MNHNY and SVGAGI (reference sequence). After removal of 6 bases from V and 5 bases from J, the junction contained 8 bases not matched to a gene. This CDR3 region has 14 residues. The CDR3 here is CASSNQGAGYGYTF. In nucleotides, the CDR3 is TGTGCCAGCAGCAACCAGGGGGCTGGGTATGGCTACACCTTC.

The chain has TRBV4-1 and TRBJ1-1, with 7 bases lining up with TRBD1. This CDR3 has 15 amino acids. Germline CDR1 MGHRA, CDR2 YSYEKL. The V segment lost 1 base and the J segment 1 base; nucleotides outside the gene matches: 3. The CDR3 DNA sequence: TGCGCCAGCAGCCAAGGACAGGGAGCGAACACTGAAGCTTTCTTT. Its protein is CASSQGQGANTEAFF.

CDR3 in DNA: TGTGCCAGCAGCTTAGGGCGCGGTAGCGAGCAGTACTTC. As protein: CASSLGRGSEQYF. The chain couples TRBV11-2 to TRBJ2-7, with D uncertain. With 1 base removed from V and 6 bases from J, the gap between germline ends came to 10 bases. The CDR3 consists of 13 residues. Germline V CDR1 and CDR2: SGHAT, FQNNGV.

This chain uses TRBV6-1 with TRBJ1-3; no firm D call. CDR1 is MNHNS and CDR2 is SASEGT in the germline V gene. The CDR3 length is 14 residues. The ends were cut back, 1 base at V and 3 bases at J, with 7 bases in the middle. CDR3 sequence reads: CASSEGSRGNTIYF. CDR3 nucleotide sequence: TGTGCCAGCAGTGAAGGATCCCGTGGAAACACCATATATTTT.

The V and J genes are TRBV7-9 and TRBJ1-3, with TRBD1 matching over 12 bases. Germline values: CDR1 SEHNR, CDR2 FQNEAQ (reference sequence). V gave up 5 bases and J gave up 4 bases; unmatched junction bases: 3. The CDR3 runs to 15 residues. Written as DNA, the CDR3 is TGTGCCAGCAGCCCGGGACAGGGGGCAGGAAACACCATATATTTT. Protein: CASSPGQGAGNTIYF.

The CDR3 reads CASYHRDEVHGELFF. The CDR3 bases are TGCGCCAGCTACCACAGGGATGAGGTTCACGGGGAGCTGTTTTTT. This sequence joins TRBV10-1 and TRBJ2-2; D possibly corresponds to TRBD1 (6 bases). Germline V lookup: CDR1 WNHNN, CDR2 SYGVQD (reference sequence). CDR3 length equals 15 residues. Trimming pared 8 bases from V and 7 bases from J, leaving 20 bases between.

The chain couples TRBV6-5 to TRBJ1-2, with D unresolved. The V end was cut by 0 bases, the J end by 8 bases, with 13 bases between. CDR1 and CDR2 from the germline V gene are MNHEY and SVGAGI. The CDR3 is 14 residues long. CDR3 bases: TGTGCCAGCAGTTACTCGCCCCTTCCTATCGGCTACACCTTC. Translating it yields CASSYSPLPIGYTF.

The count of this clone is one. This CDR3 reads CASSQETGHWGEWTLHF. The CDR3 nucleotides are TGCGCCAGCAGCCAAGAGACCGGACACTGGGGGGAATGGACCCTCCACTTT. The chain couples TRBV4-1 to TRBJ1-6; a weak D match, TRBD1 (5 bases). V lost 0 bases and J 14 bases, leaving 23 bases between the germline ends. The germline CDR1 and CDR2 sequences are MGHRA and YSYEKL. This CDR3 has 17 amino acids.

CDR3 nucleotide sequence: TGTGCCAGCAGCAAATCAGGGATGTTGGGCTACACCTTC. Its translation: CASSKSGMLGYTF. J is TRBJ1-2 and V is TRBV11-2, with D perhaps TRBD1 (5 bases). This CDR3 has 13 amino acids. CDR1 SGHAT and CDR2 FQNNGV come from the germline V gene. Trimming stripped 5 bases from V and 8 bases from J, with 15 bases between. The full variable domain, completed using reference TRBV11-2 and TRBJ1-2, is EAGVAQSPRYKIIEKRQSVAFWCNPISGHATLYWYQQILGQGPKLLIQFQNNGVVDDSQLPKDRFSAERLKGVDSTLKIQPAKLEDSAVYLCASSKSGMLGYTFGSGTRLTVV.

V usage is TRBV6-6 and J usage is TRBJ2-7, with 10 bases that match TRBD1. V lost 10 bases, J lost 5 bases, and 11 bases stayed unmatched. Germline V gene sequence: CDR1 MNHNY, CDR2 SVGAGI (reference sequence). This CDR3 spans 14 amino acids. The CDR3 DNA reads as TGTGCCACCGTGAGCCGGGACAGGGGAAACGAGCAGTACTTC. Translated, it gives CATVSRDRGNEQYF.

This clone was counted a single time. The chain carries TRBV5-6 and TRBJ1-1; D may be TRBD1 (6 bases). The V end lost 3 bases, the J end lost 5 bases, and 23 bases lay between the germline ends. The CDR3 covers 17 residues. CDR1 is SGHDT and CDR2 is YYEEEE in the germline V gene. CDR3 sequence (DNA): TGTGCCAGCAGCTCATTCTACCGGACAGACCCGAGAACTGAAGCTTTCTTT. It specifies CASSSFYRTDPRTEAFF.

The CDR3 spells CASSEATVANYGYTF. The CDR3 DNA follows: TGTGCCAGCAGTGAAGCAACCGTAGCTAACTATGGCTACACCTTC. This chain connects TRBV6-1 to TRBJ1-2; D is ambiguous. This CDR3 comprises 15 residues. Germline CDR1 MNHNS, CDR2 SASEGT. Trimming took off 0 bases at V and 0 bases at J, with 8 bases between the two ends.

The gene calls are TRBV5-4 and TRBJ2-2; D is unresolved. The CDR3 length is 14 residues. Germline CDR1 and CDR2: SGHNT and YYREEE (reference sequence). With 2 bases removed from V and 3 bases from J, the gap between germline ends came to 8 bases. For the CDR3, the DNA is TGTGCCAGCAGCTTTACCAGAGACACCGGGGAGCTGTTTTTT. It specifies CASSFTRDTGELFF. Based on the CDR3 plus reference TRBV5-4 and TRBJ2-2, the full variable domain is ETGVTQSPTHLIKTRGQQVTLRCSSQSGHNTVSWYQQALGQGPQFIFQYYREEENGRGNFPPRFSGLQFPNYSSELNVNALELDDSALYLCASSFTRDTGELFFGEGSRLTVL.

The rearrangement links TRBV12-5 to TRBJ2-3; D may be TRBD2 (6 bases). The V gene lost 2 bases and the J gene lost 2 bases, with 11 bases spanning the gap. Germline V gene lookup returns CDR1 LGHNT and CDR2 FRNRAP. This CDR3 has 15 residues. CDR3 sequence (DNA): TGTGCTAGTGGTTTGAGGTCTAGCGCCACAGATACGCAGTATTTT. Translating gives CASGLRSSATDTQYF.

The CDR3 loop is CASSYKVGGIANYGYTF. CDR3 coding DNA: TGTGCCAGCAGTTACAAGGTGGGGGGAATCGCTAACTATGGCTACACCTTC. The V call is TRBV6-2 or TRBV6-3, the J call TRBJ1-2, with D perhaps TRBD1 (5 bases). V lost 2 bases to trimming and J lost 0 bases, with 16 bases between them. The CDR3 runs to 17 residues. Germline V gene data show CDR1 as MNHEY and CDR2 as SVGEGT.

The V call is TRBV7-8, the J call TRBJ2-6; the D is unclear. Trimming took off 3 bases at V and 0 bases at J, with 15 bases between the two ends. CDR1 SGHVS and CDR2 FQNEAQ come from the germline V gene. This CDR3 spans 18 amino acids. CDR3 region: CASSFQLLKISGANVLTF. The CDR3 DNA follows: TGTGCCAGCAGCTTTCAATTGTTGAAAATCTCTGGGGCCAACGTCCTGACTTTC.

The chain uses TRBV10-3 and TRBJ1-2, with 8 bases lining up with TRBD1. This CDR3 is built from 15 residues. CDR1 is ENHRY, CDR2 SYGVKD, per germline. V was pared by 3 bases and J by 4 bases, with 7 bases of the junction left unmatched. CDR3 bases: TGTGCCATCAGTGAACCAAGGACAGGGCTCTATGGCTACACCTTC. It translates to CAISEPRTGLYGYTF.

The V and J genes are TRBV20-1 and TRBJ1-1, with no clear D. V shed 0 bases and J shed 10 bases, with 9 bases lying between them. Germline V gene lookup returns CDR1 DFQATT and CDR2 SNEGSKA (reference sequence). CDR3 length equals 11 residues. The CDR3 DNA follows: TGCAGTGCTAGAGATAAATTCGGAGCTTTCTTT. Residues: CSARDKFGAFF.